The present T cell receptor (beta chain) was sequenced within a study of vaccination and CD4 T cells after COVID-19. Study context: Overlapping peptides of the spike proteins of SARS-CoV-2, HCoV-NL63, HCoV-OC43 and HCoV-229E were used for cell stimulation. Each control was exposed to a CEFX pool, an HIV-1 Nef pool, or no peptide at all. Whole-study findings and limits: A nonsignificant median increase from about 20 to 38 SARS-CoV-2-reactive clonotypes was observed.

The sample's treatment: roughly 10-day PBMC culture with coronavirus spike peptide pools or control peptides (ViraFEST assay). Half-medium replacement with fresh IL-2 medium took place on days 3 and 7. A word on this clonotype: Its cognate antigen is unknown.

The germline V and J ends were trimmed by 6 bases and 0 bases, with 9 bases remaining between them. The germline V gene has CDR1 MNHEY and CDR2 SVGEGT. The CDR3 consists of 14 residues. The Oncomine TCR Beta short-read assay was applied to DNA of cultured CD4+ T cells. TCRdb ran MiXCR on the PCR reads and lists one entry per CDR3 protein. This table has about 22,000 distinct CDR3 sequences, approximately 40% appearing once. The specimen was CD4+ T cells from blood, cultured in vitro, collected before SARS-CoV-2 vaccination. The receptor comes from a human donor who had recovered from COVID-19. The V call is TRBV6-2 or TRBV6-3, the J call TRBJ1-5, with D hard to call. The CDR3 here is CASSSSYSNQPQHF. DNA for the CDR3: TGTGCCAGCAGCTCCTCCTATAGCAATCAGCCCCAGCATTTT.